These 26 T cell receptor beta chains were all obtained from the same sample, sequenced in a study of blood T cells in healthy people across ages. Primed by a sample-barcoded 5' primer and a J-beta primer mix, a second PCR proceeded for roughly 6 to 12 cycles. TCRdb called the 5' RACE reads again in MiXCR, with one record for every CDR3 protein. Of about 780,000 distinct CDR3 sequences in the sample, around 62% were seen once. The sequenced sample consisted of blood. These TCRs come from a man aged 25 to 40 in good health.

The chain joins TRBV5-1 to TRBJ2-5, with D perhaps assigned TRBD1 or TRBD2 (6 bases each). CDR1 and CDR2 from the germline V gene are SGHRS and YFSETQ. V was shortened by 6 bases and J by 5 bases, with 11 bases between the two germline ends. The CDR3 is made up of 12 amino acids. This CDR3 reads CASTPGAETQYF. The DNA for the CDR3 is TGCGCCAGCACCCCGGGGGCGGAGACCCAGTACTTC.

The J gene is TRBJ2-3, the V gene TRBV6-4; D possibly corresponds to TRBD1 (6 bases). This CDR3 spans 16 amino acids. Germline V gives CDR1 MRHNA, CDR2 SNTAGT. Trimming left V 0 bases short and J 3 bases short, with 13 bases between. The CDR3 here is CASSDSARGITDTQYF. The CDR3 DNA is TGTGCCAGCAGTGACTCTGCGAGGGGGATTACAGATACGCAGTATTTT.

There are a few counts of this clonotype. This chain joins TRBV7-2 and TRBJ1-1; tentatively, D is TRBD1 (5 bases). Trimming took off 7 bases at V and 3 bases at J, with 15 bases between the two ends. This CDR3 has 14 residues. Germline V gives CDR1 SGHTA, CDR2 FQGNSA. The CDR3 DNA is TGTGCCAGCACCTCGGACGGGGGATACACTGAAGCTTTCTTT. Amino acids: CASTSDGGYTEAFF. The complete variable domain, with remaining parts taken from reference TRBV7-2 and TRBJ1-1, reads GAGVSQSPSNKVTEKGKDVELRCDPISGHTALYWYRQSLGQGLEFLIYFQGNSAPDKSGLPSDRFSAERTGGSVSTLTIQRTQQEDSAVYLCASTSDGGYTEAFFGQGTRLTVV.

CDR3 residues: CASSSQGASYGYTF. The CDR3 bases are TGTGCCAGCAGTTCACAGGGGGCGTCCTATGGCTACACCTTC. The genes are TRBV28 and TRBJ1-2; 9 bases are shared with TRBD1. V trimming: 4 bases; J trimming: 4 bases; junction bases outside the gene matches: 4. The CDR3 loop spans 14 amino acids. Germline lookup yields CDR1 MDHEN and CDR2 SYDVKM.

The chain has TRBV27 and TRBJ2-7, with 8 bases matching TRBD1. J gave up 4 bases and V 7 bases, and 6 bases lay outside the gene matches. This CDR3 comprises 13 residues. From germline, CDR1 is MNHEY and CDR2 SMNVEV (reference sequence). CDR3 bases: TGTGCCAGCACAGGACAGGGCGAATACGAGCAGTACTTC. This gives the protein CASTGQGEYEQYF.

The gene calls are TRBV18 and TRBJ2-3; D possibly uses TRBD1 or TRBD2 (5 bases each). Germline V gene lookup returns CDR1 KGHSH and CDR2 LQKENI. V was cut by 6 bases and J by 2 bases, with 15 bases left in between. The CDR3 consists of 15 residues. The CDR3 DNA sequence: TGTGCCAGCTCGCCGCAGGGACCTCCCACAGATACGCAGTATTTT. Amino acid sequence: CASSPQGPPTDTQYF.

The J gene is TRBJ1-5, the V gene TRBV6-1; possibly TRBD1 for D (6 bases). CDR3 length: 16 residues. Germline CDR1 is MNHNS and CDR2 is SASEGT. The germline V and J ends were trimmed by 5 bases and 3 bases, with 17 bases remaining between them. The CDR3 region is CASSTRQASLNQPQHF. Here the CDR3 DNA reads TGTGCCAGCAGTACGCGACAGGCGTCCCTCAATCAGCCCCAGCATTTT.

This clonotype was found a few times. CDR3 region: CATSARQANTYEQYF. CDR3 DNA sequence: TGTGCCACCAGTGCCCGGCAGGCGAATACCTACGAGCAGTACTTC. The chain employs TRBV24-1 and TRBJ2-7; D not resolved. The germline V gene encodes CDR1 KGHDR and CDR2 SFDVKD. The CDR3 is 15 amino acids. Deletions cut 5 bases from V and 2 bases from J, with 15 bases between.

J is TRBJ2-1 and V is TRBV7-9, with no clear D. CDR3 length: 12 residues. V was shortened by 1 base and J by 10 bases, with 8 bases between the two germline ends. Per the germline V gene, CDR1 is SEHNR and CDR2 is FQNEAQ (reference sequence). The CDR3 nucleotides read TGTGCCAGCAGCTTAGTATGGAGCGAGCAGTTCTTC. It yields the protein CASSLVWSEQFF.

The chain links TRBV20-1 to TRBJ2-5; the match to TRBD1 covers 7 bases. V was pared by 2 bases and J by 3 bases, with 6 bases of the junction left unmatched. CDR3 length: 14 amino acids. CDR1 is DFQATT and CDR2 is SNEGSKA in the germline V gene (reference sequence). CDR3 bases: TGCAGTGCTAGACCTCGGGACAGAAAAGAGACCCAGTACTTC. Translated, it gives CSARPRDRKETQYF.

This clonotype was seen more than once but under ten times. With a much larger clone just one base away, this may be a read error. The chain employs TRBV27 and TRBJ2-4; 11 bases agree with TRBD1. CDR1 and CDR2 (germline): MNHEY, SMNVEV (reference sequence). This CDR3 has 12 amino acids. Trimming at V came to 6 bases and at J to 15 bases, leaving 7 bases not matched to a gene. The CDR3 loop reads CASRTGQGEVYF. For the CDR3, the DNA is TGTGCCAGCAGAACGGGACAGGGGGAGGTGTACTTC.

The chain recombines TRBV10-2 with TRBJ2-7, with D possibly matching TRBD1 (6 bases). Deletions cut 6 bases from V and 0 bases from J, with 12 bases between. This CDR3 has 14 residues. Germline CDR1 and CDR2: WSHSY and SAAADI. CDR3 amino acids: CASRGTQGSYEQYF. CDR3 sequence (DNA): TGCGCCAGCAGGGGAACACAGGGCTCCTACGAGCAGTACTTC.

This chain joins TRBV7-9 and TRBJ2-4, with D possibly matching TRBD2 (5 bases). Deletions cut 4 bases from V and 5 bases from J, with 15 bases between. This CDR3 comprises 15 residues. The V gene's germline CDR1 is SEHNR and CDR2 FQNEAQ (reference sequence). CDR3 residues: CASSYGLGSENIQYF. The CDR3 region has the DNA TGTGCCAGCAGCTACGGGCTGGGTAGCGAAAACATTCAGTACTTC.

The chain is built from TRBV6-5 and TRBJ2-1; D not resolved. The CDR3 runs 12 residues. Germline values: CDR1 MNHEY, CDR2 SVGAGI. V was clipped by 7 bases and J by 6 bases, with 10 bases between them. The chain's CDR3 is CASNPPSNEQFF. CDR3 bases: TGTGCCAGCAATCCTCCCTCCAATGAGCAGTTCTTC.

This clonotype was counted at least ten times. The rearrangement joins TRBV4-3 to TRBJ2-5; 11 positions match TRBD1. This CDR3 has 15 amino acids. Germline V gene sequence: CDR1 LGHNA, CDR2 YSLEER. The V gene end was trimmed by 1 base and the J gene end by 5 bases; junction bases not matched to a gene: 3. The CDR3 spells CASSQGTGGFETQYF. CDR3 DNA: TGCGCCAGCAGCCAAGGGACAGGGGGCTTTGAGACCCAGTACTTC.

V and J are TRBV15 and TRBJ2-3; 7 bases are a match to TRBD1. The V and J ends lost 0 bases and 1 base, in that order; junction bases with no gene match: 7. The CDR3 extends over 17 amino acids. In germline, CDR1 is LNHNV, CDR2 YYDKDF (reference sequence). The CDR3 sequence is CATSRDLRTGGTDTQYF. CDR3 DNA: TGTGCCACCAGCAGAGATCTTCGAACAGGGGGCACAGATACGCAGTATTTT. Full variable domain (remainder filled in from reference TRBV15 and TRBJ2-3): DAMVIQNPRYQVTQFGKPVTLSCSQTLNHNVMYWYQQKSSQAPKLLFHYYDKDFNNEADTPDNFQSRRPNTSFCFLDIRSPGLGDTAMYLCATSRDLRTGGTDTQYFGPGTRLTVL.

The chain combines TRBV24-1 with TRBJ2-3; TRBD2 is a possible D gene (5 bases). This CDR3 has 15 residues. Deletions cut 10 bases from V and 0 bases from J, with 16 bases between. Germline assignment: CDR1 KGHDR and CDR2 SFDVKD. CDR3 amino acids: CATHRGGGSTDTQYF. CDR3 DNA sequence: TGTGCCACTCATCGCGGAGGCGGTAGCACAGATACGCAGTATTTT.

The table lists this clonotype with a few counts. The CDR3 spells CASSAQGSNEKLFF. In DNA, the CDR3 is TGTGCCAGCTCAGCTCAGGGGAGCAATGAAAAACTGTTTTTT. The chain is built from TRBV18 and TRBJ1-4, with a tentative D call TRBD1 (6 bases). Trimming took 5 bases from V and 5 from J, leaving 12 bases between them. CDR1 and CDR2 from the germline V gene are KGHSH and LQKENI. The CDR3 is made up of 14 amino acids.

This chain connects TRBV4-3 to TRBJ2-7, with 10 bases identical to TRBD1. The CDR3 has 19 amino acids. With V trimmed by 0 bases and J by 4 bases, 15 bases remained unmatched. Germline V gives CDR1 LGHNA, CDR2 YSLEER. Written as DNA, the CDR3 is TGCGCCAGCAGCCAAGATAGGGCGGGGGATGGGACAGGGGAATACGAGCAGTACTTC. This encodes CASSQDRAGDGTGEYEQYF.

The CDR3 bases are TGCGCCAGCAGCTTGCTGCGGACGGGAGAGCAGTACTTC. Translating gives CASSLLRTGEQYF. The chain combines TRBV5-1 with TRBJ2-7, with D possibly matching TRBD2 (5 bases). The CDR3 spans 13 residues. The germline V and J ends were trimmed by 1 base and 7 bases, with 12 bases remaining between them. CDR1 and CDR2 (germline): SGHRS, YFSETQ. Variable domain in full (rest from reference TRBV5-1 and TRBJ2-7): KAGVTQTPRYLIKTRGQQVTLSCSPISGHRSVSWYQQTPGQGLQFLFEYFSETQRNKGNFPGRFSGRQFSNSRSEMNVSTLELGDSALYLCASSLLRTGEQYFGPGTRLTVT.

The V gene is TRBV29-1, the J gene TRBJ2-1, with 7 bases identical to TRBD1. CDR3 size: 13 residues. Germline values: CDR1 SQVTM, CDR2 ANQGSEA. V lost 3 bases, J lost 5 bases, and 4 bases stayed unmatched. The CDR3 reads CSVEGTVNNEQFF. The DNA for the CDR3 is TGCAGCGTTGAGGGGACAGTAAACAATGAGCAGTTCTTC.

The CDR3 reads CASSQGTGEQYF. Here the CDR3 DNA reads TGCGCCAGCAGCCAGGGGACGGGTGAGCAGTACTTC. The chain combines TRBV5-1 with TRBJ2-7; possibly TRBD1 for D (6 bases). CDR3 length: 12 amino acids. CDR1 is SGHRS, CDR2 YFSETQ, per germline. V lost 4 bases and J 7 bases, leaving 12 bases between the germline ends.

The chain couples TRBV5-1 to TRBJ2-5, with D possibly TRBD1 on 6 matching bases. The J call may not be correct, given that the DNA end is closer to TRBJ2-7. CDR1 is SGHRS, CDR2 YFSETQ, per germline. The CDR3 is made up of 14 amino acids. CDR3 nucleotide sequence: TGCGCCAGCAGTGCGGAAGGGGGTCCCTACGAGCAGTACTTC. Its translation: CASSAEGGPYEQYF.

The CDR3 protein is CASADGTANTEAFF. CDR3 DNA: TGTGCCAGTGCGGACGGAACAGCGAACACTGAAGCTTTCTTT. This chain joins TRBV7-3 and TRBJ1-1; no definite D call. The CDR3 loop spans 14 amino acids. Germline loops: CDR1 SGHTA, CDR2 FQGTGA. The ends were cut back, 9 bases at V and 1 base at J, with 15 bases in the middle.

The J gene is TRBJ1-1, the V gene TRBV12-3 or TRBV12-4; no definite D call. Trimming removed 5 bases at V and 0 bases at J, with 10 bases between. The CDR3 loop spans 14 amino acids. DNA for the CDR3: TGTGCCAGCAGTCCTTTTCGCTTGAACACTGAAGCTTTCTTT. Protein: CASSPFRLNTEAFF.

V gene TRBV24-1 combines with J gene TRBJ2-2; 9 positions match TRBD2. Germline-derived CDR1 and CDR2 are KGHDR and SFDVKD. The CDR3 has 15 amino acids. V gave up 9 bases and J gave up 0 bases; unmatched junction bases: 4. The CDR3 nucleotides are TGTGCCACCGGGGCTAGCGGGGCGAACACCGGGGAGCTGTTTTTT. It translates to CATGASGANTGELFF.